The TCR beta chain described here comes from a study of T cells in women clearing cervical HPV infection. The assay was immunoSEQ multiplex PCR, and TCRdb's table has in-frame clones only and misses some. Recorded for this sample: 30,000 to 45,000 clones. This clonotype was sampled from a woman aged 18 to 75 with a cervical HPV16 infection that either progressed to CIN3+ or cleared (not recorded which). The source material was blood buffy coat.

The CDR3 is CASSLGQKSNSNQPQHF. The sequenced CDR3 bases are TGTGCCAGCAGTTTAGGTCAGAAAAGTAATAGCAATCAGCCC. The V and J genes are TRBV28 and TRBJ1-5; no reliable D call. The CDR3 end lies 3 residues beyond the end of the read and is filled in from the germline J gene. Trimming took off 2 bases at V and 0 bases at J, with 14 bases between the two ends. Germline CDR1 reads MDHEN; CDR2 reads SYDVKM. The CDR3 has 17 residues.